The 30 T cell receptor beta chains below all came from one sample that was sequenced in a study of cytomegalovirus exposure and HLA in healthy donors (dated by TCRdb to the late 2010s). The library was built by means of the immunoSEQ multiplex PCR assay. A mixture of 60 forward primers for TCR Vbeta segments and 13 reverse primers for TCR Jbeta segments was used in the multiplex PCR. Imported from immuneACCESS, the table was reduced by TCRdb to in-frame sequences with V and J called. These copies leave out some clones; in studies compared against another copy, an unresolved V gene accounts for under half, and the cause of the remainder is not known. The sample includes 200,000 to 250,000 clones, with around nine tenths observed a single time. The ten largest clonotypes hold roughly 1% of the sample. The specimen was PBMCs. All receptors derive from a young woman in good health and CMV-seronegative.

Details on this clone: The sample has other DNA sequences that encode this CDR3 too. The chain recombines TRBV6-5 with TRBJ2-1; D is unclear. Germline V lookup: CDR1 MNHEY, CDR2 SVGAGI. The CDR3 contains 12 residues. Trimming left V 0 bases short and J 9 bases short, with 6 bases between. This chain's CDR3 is CASSYSGGEQFF. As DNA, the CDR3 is TGTGCCAGCAGTTACTCAGGCGGTGAGCAGTTCTTC.

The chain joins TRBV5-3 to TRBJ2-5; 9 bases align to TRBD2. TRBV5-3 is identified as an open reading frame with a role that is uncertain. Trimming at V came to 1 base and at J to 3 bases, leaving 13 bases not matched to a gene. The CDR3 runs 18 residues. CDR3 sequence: CARSLFGSGSIVKETQYF. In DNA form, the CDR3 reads TGTGCCAGAAGCTTGTTTGGTAGCGGGAGCATAGTAAAAGAGACCCAGTACTTC.

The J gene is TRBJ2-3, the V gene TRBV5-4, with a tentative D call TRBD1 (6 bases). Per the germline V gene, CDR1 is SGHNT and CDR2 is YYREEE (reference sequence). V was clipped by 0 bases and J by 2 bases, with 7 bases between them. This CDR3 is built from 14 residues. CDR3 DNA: TGTGCCAGCAGCTTGGACAGGGACACAGATACGCAGTATTTT. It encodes CASSLDRDTDTQYF.

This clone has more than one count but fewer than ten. The CDR3 sequence is CASSLGVGSPLHF. In DNA, the CDR3 is TGTGCCAGCAGCCTAGGGGTAGGGTCACCCCTCCACTTT. The chain is built from TRBV14 and TRBJ1-6; tentative D call: TRBD1 (5 bases). Per the germline V gene, CDR1 is SGHDN and CDR2 is FVKESK. V lost 4 bases, J lost 10 bases, and 11 bases lay in between. The CDR3 sequence is 13 residues long.

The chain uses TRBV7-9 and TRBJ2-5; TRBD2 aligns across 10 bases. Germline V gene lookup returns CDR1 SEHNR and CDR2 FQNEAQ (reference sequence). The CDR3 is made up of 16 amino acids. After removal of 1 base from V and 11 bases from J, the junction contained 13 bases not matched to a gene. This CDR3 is CASSLVEGVAGGEQYF. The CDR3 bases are TGTGCCAGCAGCTTAGTCGAAGGGGTAGCGGGAGGTGAGCAGTACTTC.

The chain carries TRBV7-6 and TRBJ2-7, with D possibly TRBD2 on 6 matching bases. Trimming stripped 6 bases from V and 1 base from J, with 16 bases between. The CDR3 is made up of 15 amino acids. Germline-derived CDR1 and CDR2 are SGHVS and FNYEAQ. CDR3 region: CASSQRDSGSYEQYF. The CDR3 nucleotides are TGTGCCAGCAGTCAACGGGACTCCGGTTCCTACGAGCAGTACTTC.

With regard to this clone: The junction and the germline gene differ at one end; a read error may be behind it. The CDR3 loop is CARSQGGGSTSYEQYF. Here the CDR3 DNA reads TGCGCCCGCAGCCAAGGCGGGGGGTCGACCTCCTACGAGCAGTACTTC. The chain combines TRBV4-3 with TRBJ2-5; 8 bases map to TRBD2. The DNA end is more similar to TRBJ2-7, so the J call may be wrong. The CDR3 consists of 16 residues. Germline-derived CDR1 and CDR2 are LGHNA and YSLEER.

The CDR3 loop reads CASSGPGHVLGYGNTIYF. CDR3 DNA: TGTGCCAGCAGTGGCCCTGGACACGTGTTGGGCTATGGAAACACCATATATTTT. The J gene is TRBJ1-3, the V gene TRBV25-1, with D maybe TRBD1 (5 bases). The CDR3 is made up of 18 amino acids. V lost 4 bases and J 3 bases, leaving 22 bases between the germline ends. Germline-derived CDR1 and CDR2 are MGHDK and SYGVNS.

CDR3 in amino acids: CASSQVLQGVLDEQFF. The CDR3 DNA is TGCGCCAGCAGCCAAGTCCTACAGGGGGTGTTGGATGAGCAGTTCTTC. J is TRBJ2-1 and V is TRBV4-1; 8 nucleotides agree with TRBD1. This CDR3 comprises 16 residues. The germline V gene encodes CDR1 MGHRA and CDR2 YSYEKL. Trimming cost V 1 base and J 8 bases; bases outside gene matches: 10.

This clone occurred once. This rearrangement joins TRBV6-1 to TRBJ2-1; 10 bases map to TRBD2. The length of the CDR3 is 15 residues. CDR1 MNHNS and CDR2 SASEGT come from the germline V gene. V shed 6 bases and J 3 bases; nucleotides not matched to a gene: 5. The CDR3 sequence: CASRKTSGDYNEQFF. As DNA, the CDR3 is TGTGCCAGCAGAAAAACTAGCGGGGACTACAATGAGCAGTTCTTC.

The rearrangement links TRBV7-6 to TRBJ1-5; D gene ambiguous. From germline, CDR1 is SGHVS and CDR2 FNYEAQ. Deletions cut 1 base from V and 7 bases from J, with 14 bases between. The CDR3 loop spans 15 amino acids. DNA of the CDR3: TGTGCCAGCAGCTTAGGGGAGGGCTTTGGGCAGCCCCAGCATTTT. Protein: CASSLGEGFGQPQHF.

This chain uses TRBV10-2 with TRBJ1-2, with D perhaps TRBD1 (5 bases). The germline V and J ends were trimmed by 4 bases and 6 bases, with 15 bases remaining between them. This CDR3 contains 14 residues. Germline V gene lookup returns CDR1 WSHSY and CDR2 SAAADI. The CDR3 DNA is TGCGCCAGCAGTGCCGACAGCGGGCGGAATGGCTACACCTTC. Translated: CASSADSGRNGYTF.

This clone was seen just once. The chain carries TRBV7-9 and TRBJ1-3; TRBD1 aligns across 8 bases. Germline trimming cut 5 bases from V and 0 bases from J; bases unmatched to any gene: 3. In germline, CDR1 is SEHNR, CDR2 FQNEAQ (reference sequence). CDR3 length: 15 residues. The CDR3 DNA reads TGTGCCAGCAGCAGGACAGGGTACTCTGGAAACACCATATATTTT. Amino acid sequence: CASSRTGYSGNTIYF.

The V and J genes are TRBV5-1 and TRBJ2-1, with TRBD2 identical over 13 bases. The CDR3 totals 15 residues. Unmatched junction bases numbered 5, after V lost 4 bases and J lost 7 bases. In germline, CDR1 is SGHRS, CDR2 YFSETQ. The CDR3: CASSPGLAGVNEQFF. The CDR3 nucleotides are TGCGCCAGCAGCCCCGGACTAGCGGGGGTTAATGAGCAGTTCTTC.

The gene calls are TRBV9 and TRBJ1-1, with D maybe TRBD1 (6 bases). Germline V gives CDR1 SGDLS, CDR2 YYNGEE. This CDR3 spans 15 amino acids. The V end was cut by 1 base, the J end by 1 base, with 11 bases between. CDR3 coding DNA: TGTGCCAGCAGCGTATTGGCGACAGGGAACACTGAAGCTTTCTTT. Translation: CASSVLATGNTEAFF.

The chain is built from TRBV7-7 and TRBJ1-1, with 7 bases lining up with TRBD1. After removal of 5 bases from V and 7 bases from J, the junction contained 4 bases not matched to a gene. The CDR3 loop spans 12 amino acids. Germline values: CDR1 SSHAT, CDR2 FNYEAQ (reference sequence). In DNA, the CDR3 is TGTGCCAGCAGCCCCTGGACAGGTGAAGCTTTCTTT. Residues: CASSPWTGEAFF.

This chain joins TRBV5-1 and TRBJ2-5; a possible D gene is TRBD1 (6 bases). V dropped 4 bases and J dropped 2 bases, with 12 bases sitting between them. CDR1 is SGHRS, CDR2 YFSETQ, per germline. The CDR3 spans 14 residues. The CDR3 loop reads CASSLMTGQETQYF. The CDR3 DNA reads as TGCGCCAGCAGCCTTATGACAGGACAAGAGACCCAGTACTTC.

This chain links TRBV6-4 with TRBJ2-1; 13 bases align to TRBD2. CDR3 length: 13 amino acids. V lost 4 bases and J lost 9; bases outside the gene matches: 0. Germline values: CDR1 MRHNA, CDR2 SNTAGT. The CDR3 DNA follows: TGTGCCAGCAGTGGACTAGCGGGGGGTGAGCAGTTCTTC. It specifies CASSGLAGGEQFF.

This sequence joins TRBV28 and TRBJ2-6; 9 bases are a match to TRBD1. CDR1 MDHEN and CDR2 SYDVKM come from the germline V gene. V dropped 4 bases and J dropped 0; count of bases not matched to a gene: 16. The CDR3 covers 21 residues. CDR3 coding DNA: TGTGCCAGCAGTTCACCCTCCACGAAGGGGACAGGGACCTCTGGGGCCAACGTCCTGACTTTC. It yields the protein CASSSPSTKGTGTSGANVLTF.

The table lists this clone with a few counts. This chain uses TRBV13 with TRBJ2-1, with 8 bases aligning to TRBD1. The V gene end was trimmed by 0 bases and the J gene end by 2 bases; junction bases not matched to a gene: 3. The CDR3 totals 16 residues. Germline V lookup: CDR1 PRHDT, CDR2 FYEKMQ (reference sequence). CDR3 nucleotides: TGTGCCAGCAGCTTAGGCCAGGGGGCCCCCTACAATGAGCAGTTCTTC. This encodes CASSLGQGAPYNEQFF.

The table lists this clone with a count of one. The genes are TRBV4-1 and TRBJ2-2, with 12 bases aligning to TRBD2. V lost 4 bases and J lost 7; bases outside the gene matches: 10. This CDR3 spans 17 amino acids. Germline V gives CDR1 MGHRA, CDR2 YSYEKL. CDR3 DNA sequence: TGCGCCAGCAGCCCGGGACTAGCGGGTAGGGGGCGCGGGGAGCTGTTTTTT. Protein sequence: CASSPGLAGRGRGELFF.

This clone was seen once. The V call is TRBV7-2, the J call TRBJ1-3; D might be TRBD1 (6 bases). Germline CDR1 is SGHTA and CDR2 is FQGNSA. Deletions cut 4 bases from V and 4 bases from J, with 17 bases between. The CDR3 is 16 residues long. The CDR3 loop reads CASSYARGAKGNTIYF. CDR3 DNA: TGTGCCAGCAGCTACGCCCGGGGGGCAAAAGGAAACACCATATATTTT.

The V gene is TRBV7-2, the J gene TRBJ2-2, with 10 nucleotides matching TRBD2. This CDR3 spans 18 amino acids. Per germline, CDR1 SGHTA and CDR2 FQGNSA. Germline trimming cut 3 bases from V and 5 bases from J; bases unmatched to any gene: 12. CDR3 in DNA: TGTGCCAGCAGCTTGTATCCTGGACTAGCGGCCAGGACCGGGGAGCTGTTTTTT. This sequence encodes CASSLYPGLAARTGELFF.

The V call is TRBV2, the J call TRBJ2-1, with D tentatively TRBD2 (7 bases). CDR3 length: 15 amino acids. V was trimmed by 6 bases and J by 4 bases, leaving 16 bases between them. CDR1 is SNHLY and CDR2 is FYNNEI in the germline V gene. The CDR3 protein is CASRAFRGAYNEQFF. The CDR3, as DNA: TGTGCCAGCAGGGCCTTTCGGGGGGCGTACAATGAGCAGTTCTTC.

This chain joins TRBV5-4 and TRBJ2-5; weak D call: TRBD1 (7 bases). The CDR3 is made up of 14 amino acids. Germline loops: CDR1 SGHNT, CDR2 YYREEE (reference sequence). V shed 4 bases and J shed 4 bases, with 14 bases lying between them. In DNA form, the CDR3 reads TGTGCCAGCAGCGGGGCAGGGGGACTAGAGACCCAGTACTTC. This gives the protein CASSGAGGLETQYF.

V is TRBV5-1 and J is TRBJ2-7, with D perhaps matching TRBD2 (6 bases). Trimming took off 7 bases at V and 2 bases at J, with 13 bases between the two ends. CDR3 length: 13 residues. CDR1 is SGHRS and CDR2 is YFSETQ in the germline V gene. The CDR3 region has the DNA TGCGCCAGCTGTCGGGAGAGGACCTACGAGCAGTACTTC. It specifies CASCRERTYEQYF.

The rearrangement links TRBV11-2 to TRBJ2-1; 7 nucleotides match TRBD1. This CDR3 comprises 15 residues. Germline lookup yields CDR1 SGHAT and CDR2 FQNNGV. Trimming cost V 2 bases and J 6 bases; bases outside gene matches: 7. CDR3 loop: CASSLMQGERNEQFF. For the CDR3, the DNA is TGTGCCAGCAGCTTAATGCAGGGGGAACGCAATGAGCAGTTCTTC. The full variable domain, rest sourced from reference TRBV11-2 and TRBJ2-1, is EAGVAQSPRYKIIEKRQSVAFWCNPISGHATLYWYQQILGQGPKLLIQFQNNGVVDDSQLPKDRFSAERLKGVDSTLKIQPAKLEDSAVYLCASSLMQGERNEQFFGPGTRLTVL.

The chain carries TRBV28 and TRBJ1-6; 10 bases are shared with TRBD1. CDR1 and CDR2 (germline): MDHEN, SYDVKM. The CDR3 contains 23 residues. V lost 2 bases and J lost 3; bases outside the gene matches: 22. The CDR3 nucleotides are TGTGCCAGCAGTTTACCCACCCTAGAGCAGGGACAGGGGACGGAACGCTATAATTCACCCCTCCACTTT. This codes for CASSLPTLEQGQGTERYNSPLHF.

In nucleotides, the CDR3 is TGTGCCAGCGCGACTCGCGGCGGTCAGCCCCAGCATTTT. Residues: CASATRGGQPQHF. V gene TRBV5-8 combines with J gene TRBJ1-5; no firm D call. Germline CDR1 and CDR2: SGHTS and YDEGEE. The CDR3 has 13 residues. The ends were cut back, 7 bases at V and 6 bases at J, with 14 bases in the middle.

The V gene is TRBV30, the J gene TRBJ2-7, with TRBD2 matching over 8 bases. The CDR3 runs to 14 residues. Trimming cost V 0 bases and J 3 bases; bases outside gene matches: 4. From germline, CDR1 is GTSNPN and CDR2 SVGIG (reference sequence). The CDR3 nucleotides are TGTGCCTGGAGTGTGGCGGGGGGTTACTACGAGCAGTACTTC. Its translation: CAWSVAGGYYEQYF.